Below, one TCR beta chain is given with its context. The antigen remains undetermined. Both 60 Vbeta primers and 13 Jbeta primers went into the PCR. The assay was immunoSEQ multiplex PCR, and TCRdb's table has in-frame clones only and misses some. The data contain about 110,000 clones, 76% of them singletons. This record belongs to a study of cytomegalovirus exposure and HLA in healthy donors. Study findings and constraints: Researchers left out some V segments, among them TRBV6-2 and TRBV6-3, as indistinguishable. Near-uniform donor sequencing depth was presumed by presence/absence analyses.

Germline V gene lookup returns CDR1 SGHDT and CDR2 YYEEEE. V was cut by 1 base and J by 5 bases, with 13 bases left in between. This CDR3 has 15 amino acids. Sequenced: PBMCs. The sequence was collected from a man aged 25-45 years in good health and CMV-seropositive. This chain joins TRBV5-6 and TRBJ1-5, with D tentatively TRBD1 (5 bases). The CDR3 DNA is TGTGCCAGCAGCTTGATTGGGGGGTATGATCAGCCCCAGCATTTT. Its translation: CASSLIGGYDQPQHF.